A single sample gave rise to the 9 T cell receptor beta chains below, sequenced in a study of cytomegalovirus exposure and HLA in healthy donors. The table came from immunoSEQ multiplex PCR; TCRdb's copy has only in-frame clones and leaves some out. The sample shows some 69,000 clones, roughly 96% of them seen only once. Material for sequencing was PBMCs. All receptors derive from a man aged 18 to 30 in good health and CMV-seronegative.

V gene TRBV5-1 combines with J gene TRBJ1-2, with 11 bases that match TRBD1. J lost 6 bases, V lost 0 bases, and 7 bases had no gene match. This CDR3 has 16 residues. Germline lookup yields CDR1 SGHRS and CDR2 YFSETQ. The CDR3 sequence is CASSLGRTGGGDGYTF. DNA for the CDR3: TGCGCCAGCAGCTTGGGAAGGACAGGGGGCGGAGATGGCTACACCTTC.

To note about this clone: The junction shows a germline mismatch at one end, possibly a read error. The V and J genes are TRBV11-1 and TRBJ2-7; the D is unclear. This CDR3 is 9 amino acids long. Germline values: CDR1 SGHAT, CDR2 FQDESV (reference sequence). CDR3 sequence (DNA): TGTGCCAGCAGCTTAGAGAGACTCTTC. Protein: CASSLERLF. Full variable domain (rest looked up from reference TRBV11-1 and TRBJ2-7): EAEVAQSPRYKITEKSQAVAFWCDPISGHATLYWYRQILGQGPELLVQFQDESVVDDSQLPKDRFSAERLKGVDSTLKIQPAELGDSAMYLCASSLERLFGPGTRLTVT.

This chain joins TRBV7-9 and TRBJ1-3; D possibly corresponds to TRBD1 (6 bases). The germline V and J ends were trimmed by 4 bases and 3 bases, with 10 bases remaining between them. There are 14 residues in the CDR3. From germline, CDR1 is SEHNR and CDR2 FQNEAQ (reference sequence). Here the CDR3 DNA reads TGTGCCAGCAGCTCATCAGGGGTTGGAAACACCATATATTTT. It codes for CASSSSGVGNTIYF.

V gene TRBV19 combines with J gene TRBJ1-5; 8 bases map to TRBD1. This CDR3 comprises 15 residues. Germline V gene sequence: CDR1 LNHDA, CDR2 SQIVND (reference sequence). J was trimmed by 5 bases and V by 7 bases; bases with no gene match: 10. Here the CDR3 reads CASTPTGAGDQPQHF. The DNA for the CDR3 is TGTGCCAGTACCCCGACAGGGGCTGGCGATCAGCCCCAGCATTTT.

The CDR3 region is CASSPGEGYGYTF. CDR3 in DNA: TGTGCCAGCAGTCCCGGGGAGGGGTATGGCTACACCTTC. V is TRBV28 and J is TRBJ1-2, with a weak D call TRBD1 (5 bases). V gave up 5 bases and J gave up 5 bases, with 12 bases separating them. This CDR3 spans 13 amino acids. The germline gives CDR1 MDHEN, CDR2 SYDVKM.

CDR3 DNA: TGTGCCAGCAGTCAGAAGCGCACCATCTACGAGCAGTACTTC. It encodes CASSQKRTIYEQYF. The gene calls are TRBV6-5 and TRBJ2-7, with D unclear. The CDR3 extends over 14 amino acids. V was cut by 5 bases and J by 3 bases, with 14 bases left in between. Germline V gene sequence: CDR1 MNHEY, CDR2 SVGAGI.

The V gene is TRBV19, the J gene TRBJ2-7; TRBD2 might be the D (5 bases). Per the germline V gene, CDR1 is LNHDA and CDR2 is SQIVND (reference sequence). CDR3 size: 15 residues. Trimming removed 6 bases at V and 0 bases at J, with 15 bases between. The CDR3 DNA is TGTGCCAGTAGCGCAACTTCCGGGGTCTCCTACGAGCAGTACTTC. As protein: CASSATSGVSYEQYF.

J is TRBJ1-2 and V is TRBV27; 7 positions agree with TRBD1. This CDR3 has 16 residues. Germline assignment: CDR1 MNHEY and CDR2 SMNVEV (reference sequence). With V trimmed by 5 bases and J by 6 bases, 15 bases remained unmatched. CDR3 sequence: CASSPRTGLVTDGYTF. CDR3 sequence (DNA): TGTGCCAGCAGTCCTCGGACAGGCTTGGTTACCGATGGCTACACCTTC.

CDR3 coding DNA: TGTGCCAGCAGTGAATTTTTTTGCGGACAGCAAGAGACCCAGTACTTC. It yields the protein CASSEFFCGQQETQYF. The chain is built from TRBV25-1 and TRBJ2-5, with D tentatively TRBD1 (6 bases). Trimming took 1 base from V and 2 from J, leaving 14 bases between them. The CDR3 has 16 amino acids. Germline-derived CDR1 and CDR2 are MGHDK and SYGVNS.